The TCR beta chain described here comes from a study of cytomegalovirus exposure and HLA in healthy donors. Study details: According to later analysis, the same platform produced the 120 or so validation and several hundred first-cohort repertoires.

Method: immunoSEQ multiplex PCR; TCRdb's copy keeps in-frame clones and lacks some. The data show about 110,000 clones, approximately 85% seen once. The study's findings and limits: The authors listed some 160 TCR beta chains as cytomegalovirus-associated. That first-cohort TCR clusters tended to co-occur in the 95 to 150 validation repertoires was found in a later analysis.

The donors formed part of the roughly 120-subject validation cohort, distinct from the roughly 660-subject first cohort. As to this clone: Its cognate antigen is unknown.

Sequenced sample: PBMCs. The sequence came from a woman between 18 and 30 years old in good health and CMV-seronegative.

Here the CDR3 reads CASSPGTVNIYEQYF. Written as DNA, the CDR3 is TGTGCCAGCAGCCCAGGGACAGTGAACATCTACGAGCAGTACTTC. The chain is built from TRBV7-9 and TRBJ2-7; 7 bases line up with TRBD1. Germline CDR1 reads SEHNR; CDR2 reads FQNEAQ (reference sequence). The CDR3 consists of 15 residues. V was pared by 5 bases and J by 3 bases, with 10 bases of the junction left unmatched.